The 5 T cell receptor beta chains below were found in one sample sequenced in a study of blood T cell repertoires in COVID-19. Sequencing used immunoSEQ multiplex PCR; TCRdb keeps in-frame clones, though not all of them. This sample has 200,000 or so clones; 86% occur once, and the top ten carry about 2.2%. The specimen sequenced was peripheral blood. Every receptor here comes from a woman aged 45-65 years with acute or convalescent COVID-19.

The count of this clone is one. J is TRBJ2-7 and V is TRBV12-3 or TRBV12-4; D might be TRBD2 (5 bases). Between the trimmed V and J ends, which lost 6 bases and 10 bases, there was a span of 16 bases. This CDR3 is built from 12 residues. Here the CDR3 DNA reads TGTGCCAGCAGCCCTCCCAGCGGAACTCAGTACTTC. Its protein is CASSPPSGTQYF.

This chain uses TRBV4-1 with TRBJ2-1; D possibly corresponds to TRBD1 (5 bases). Germline CDR1 MGHRA, CDR2 YSYEKL. V dropped 5 bases and J dropped 7 bases, with 12 bases sitting between them. The CDR3 totals 13 residues. In nucleotides, the CDR3 is TGCGCCAGCAGCTATGACAGACCTAATGAGCAGTTCTTC. Residues: CASSYDRPNEQFF.

The chain is built from TRBV7-2 and TRBJ2-3, with D possibly being TRBD2 (6 bases). This CDR3 is built from 17 residues. V gave up 1 base and J gave up 11 bases, with 25 bases separating them. Germline V gives CDR1 SGHTA, CDR2 FQGNSA. The CDR3 region is CASSLGPTTGDRARQYF. Here the CDR3 DNA reads TGTGCCAGCAGCTTAGGCCCCACGACGGGAGATAGGGCCCGGCAGTATTTT. Full variable domain (missing parts from reference TRBV7-2 and TRBJ2-3): GAGVSQSPSNKVTEKGKDVELRCDPISGHTALYWYRQSLGQGLEFLIYFQGNSAPDKSGLPSDRFSAERTGGSVSTLTIQRTQQEDSAVYLCASSLGPTTGDRARQYFGPGTRLTVL.

This CDR3 is CASSLRGLADNEQFF. The CDR3 DNA reads as TGTGCCAGCAGCCTTAGGGGACTAGCGGACAATGAGCAGTTCTTC. This chain uses TRBV11-3 with TRBJ2-1, with 11 bases lining up with TRBD2. CDR1 SGHNT and CDR2 YENEEA come from the germline V gene. The CDR3 length is 15 residues. V lost 5 bases, J lost 5 bases, and 5 bases stayed unmatched.

The V gene is TRBV25-1, the J gene TRBJ1-6; D is unresolved. The CDR3 loop spans 13 amino acids. The germline V gene has CDR1 MGHDK and CDR2 SYGVNS. Trimming removed 2 bases at V and 9 bases at J, with 8 bases between. DNA of the CDR3: TGTGCCAGCAGTGAAGGTCCAGTTTCACCCCTCCACTTT. Protein: CASSEGPVSPLHF.